The 18 T cell receptor beta chains in this list originate from one sample, sequenced in a study of vaccination effects on CD4 cells after COVID-19. Before sequencing, viral peptide pools were used by the ViraFEST assay to expand antigen-specific CD4+ T cells. Culture proceeded for nine to ten days, and CD4+ T cells were then isolated. All study participants received two doses of BNT162b2 or mRNA-1273 vaccine. These receptors are not linked to any known antigen. Only in-frame clones appear in the TCRdb table, and some are missing; sequencing was by immunoSEQ multiplex PCR. The sample records more than 11,000 clones, over 60% being singletons. This specimen was CD4+ T cells from PBMCs cultured with SARS-CoV-2 spike peptides, taken after COVID-19 vaccination. These receptors all stem from a human donor who received a COVID-19 vaccine.

This clone is termed medium-sized. The V call is TRBV23-1, the J call TRBJ1-2; D not certain. TRBV23-1 is labeled an ORF, and its function is uncertain. This CDR3 region has 17 residues. The germline V and J ends were trimmed by 4 bases and 1 base, with 19 bases remaining between them. The CDR3 DNA is TGCGCCAGCAGTCGAGGTTTGGCCCACAGCATTAACTATGGCTACACCTTC. This codes for CASSRGLAHSINYGYTF.

This clone was seen once. This sequence joins TRBV4-2 and TRBJ2-5; 9 positions agree with TRBD1. The CDR3 contains 17 residues. The trim removed 0 bases at V and 5 bases at J, leaving 10 bases unmatched. Germline-derived CDR1 and CDR2 are LGHNA and YNFKEQ. CDR3 DNA sequence: TGTGCCAGCAGCCAAGATGCGATCGGGACAGGGCGGGAGACCCAGTACTTC. It codes for CASSQDAIGTGRETQYF.

The chain employs TRBV29-1 and TRBJ2-1; no clear D. The CDR3 has 14 residues. CDR1 and CDR2 (germline): SQVTM, ANQGSEA. With 6 bases removed from V and 0 bases from J, the gap between germline ends came to 12 bases. The CDR3 sequence is CSVLDGSSYNEQFF. The CDR3 nucleotides are TGCAGCGTCCTTGACGGTAGCTCCTACAATGAGCAGTTCTTC.

This rearrangement joins TRBV7-8 to TRBJ2-5, with TRBD1 matching 7 bases. After removal of 3 bases from V and 2 bases from J, the junction contained 9 bases not matched to a gene. The germline V gene encodes CDR1 SGHVS and CDR2 FQNEAQ. The CDR3 contains 16 residues. The CDR3 DNA reads as TGTGCCAGCAGCTTCGTTAGGTCCAGGGGGCAAGAGACCCAGTACTTC. Its translation is CASSFVRSRGQETQYF.

The chain links TRBV20-1 to TRBJ1-2; D is perhaps TRBD1 (6 bases). Per germline, CDR1 DFQATT and CDR2 SNEGSKA (reference sequence). V was pared by 3 bases and J by 5 bases, with 16 bases between. This CDR3 is built from 14 residues. CDR3 residues: CSASKRGVPYGYTF. CDR3 DNA sequence: TGCAGTGCTAGTAAGAGGGGGGTTCCTTATGGCTACACCTTC.

The chain employs TRBV7-8 and TRBJ2-5, with TRBD2 matching 7 bases. V was pared by 6 bases and J by 5 bases, with 9 bases of the junction left unmatched. CDR1 and CDR2 from the germline V gene are SGHVS and FQNEAQ. The CDR3 is 14 amino acids. In DNA, the CDR3 is TGTGCCAGCAGGCCAGGGACTACTGGGGAGACCCAGTACTTC. Translation gives CASRPGTTGETQYF. Together with reference TRBV7-8 and TRBJ2-5, the CDR3 gives the full variable domain: GAGVSQSPRYKVAKRGQDVALRCDPISGHVSLFWYQQALGQGPEFLTYFQNEAQLDKSGLPSDRFFAERPEGSVSTLKIQRTQQEDSAVYLCASRPGTTGETQYFGPGTRLLVL.

This chain joins TRBV30 and TRBJ1-2, with 8 positions matching TRBD1. V lost 1 base and J lost 4; bases outside the gene matches: 14. This CDR3 is built from 17 residues. Germline assignment: CDR1 GTSNPN and CDR2 SVGIG (reference sequence). CDR3 amino acids: CAWSDQKRADRVYGYTF. The CDR3 DNA sequence: TGTGCCTGGAGTGATCAAAAACGGGCGGACAGGGTCTATGGCTACACCTTC.

The J gene is TRBJ2-7, the V gene TRBV28, with 9 bases lining up with TRBD2. The junction had 9 bases not matched to a gene; V was cut back by 4 bases and J by 2 bases. CDR3 size: 16 residues. Looked up from germline, CDR1 is MDHEN and CDR2 is SYDVKM. The CDR3 region has the DNA TGTGCCAGCAGTTATCCCCCAAGCGGGAGGACCTACGAGCAGTACTTC. As protein: CASSYPPSGRTYEQYF.

The V gene is TRBV4-3, the J gene TRBJ2-7, with TRBD1 identical over 7 bases. V shed 1 base, J shed 3 bases, and the junction held 0 bases outside the gene matches. This CDR3 has 13 residues. Per germline, CDR1 LGHNA and CDR2 YSLEER. Here the CDR3 DNA reads TGCGCCAGCAGCCAAGGGACAGGCTACGAGCAGTACTTC. Translating gives CASSQGTGYEQYF.

This clone is deemed large. J is TRBJ2-2 and V is TRBV4-3, with a weak D call TRBD2 (6 bases). The V end was cut by 4 bases, the J end by 2 bases, with 11 bases between. The germline CDR1 and CDR2 sequences are LGHNA and YSLEER. The CDR3 runs to 15 residues. The CDR3 loop reads CASSRQGLNTGELFF. CDR3 sequence (DNA): TGCGCCAGCAGCCGCCAGGGACTCAACACCGGGGAGCTGTTTTTT.

The CDR3 is CASLGHNEQFF. In DNA, the CDR3 is TGTGCCAGTCTTGGGCACAATGAGCAGTTCTTC. J is TRBJ2-1 and V is TRBV19; D is ambiguous. The CDR3 contains 11 residues. Germline V gene lookup returns CDR1 LNHDA and CDR2 SQIVND (reference sequence). Trimming cost V 8 bases and J 5 bases, with 7 bases left between them. The full variable domain, in which reference TRBV19 and TRBJ2-1 provide the parts outside the CDR3, is DGGITQSPKYLFRKEGQNVTLSCEQNLNHDAMYWYRQDPGQGLRLIYYSQIVNDFQKGDIAEGYSVSREKKESFPLTVTSAQKNPTAFYLCASLGHNEQFFGPGTRLTVL.

This clone has just a few counts. V usage is TRBV18 and J usage is TRBJ2-3; no reliable D call. This CDR3 region has 13 residues. Per germline, CDR1 KGHSH and CDR2 LQKENI. V lost 2 bases, J lost 6 bases, and 9 bases lay in between. The CDR3 nucleotides are TGTGCCAGCTCACCAACGGTTTCGGATACGCAGTATTTT. As protein: CASSPTVSDTQYF.

This sequence joins TRBV3-1 (or the pseudogene TRBV3-2) and TRBJ2-2; D uncertain. With 1 base removed from V and 6 bases from J, the gap between germline ends came to 3 bases. The germline V gene has CDR1 LGHDT and CDR2 YNNKEL (reference sequence). The length of the CDR3 is 12 residues. Here the CDR3 DNA reads TGTGCCAGCAGCCAAGTATCCGGGGAGCTGTTTTTT. Translation: CASSQVSGELFF.

The rearrangement links TRBV18 to TRBJ1-4; no definite D call. CDR3 length: 15 amino acids. Trimming cost V 2 bases and J 0 bases, with 7 bases left between them. Looked up from germline, CDR1 is KGHSH and CDR2 is LQKENI. The CDR3 DNA follows: TGTGCCAGCTCACCAGGAGTTGCAACTAATGAAAAACTGTTTTTT. It yields the protein CASSPGVATNEKLFF.

This clone was observed a handful of times. J is TRBJ2-7 and V is TRBV6-5; a weak D match, TRBD2 (6 bases). The CDR3 totals 14 residues. Trimming shortened V by 0 bases and J by 5 bases, and 11 bases separated the two germline ends. The germline CDR1 and CDR2 sequences are MNHEY and SVGAGI. The CDR3 region has the DNA TGTGCCAGCAGTTACTCGGCGGGGTCCGACGAGCAGTACTTC. Its translation: CASSYSAGSDEQYF.

V is TRBV4-3 and J is TRBJ2-7; D not certain. V was trimmed by 0 bases and J by 3 bases, leaving 6 bases between them. The CDR3 runs 13 residues. Germline CDR1 and CDR2: LGHNA and YSLEER. The CDR3 here is CASSQEGGYEQYF. The DNA for the CDR3 is TGCGCCAGCAGCCAAGAGGGCGGCTACGAGCAGTACTTC.

The chain has TRBV28 and TRBJ2-7, with D tentatively TRBD2 (5 bases). The germline V gene encodes CDR1 MDHEN and CDR2 SYDVKM. Trimming stripped 6 bases from V and 5 bases from J, with 20 bases between. The CDR3 covers 15 residues. The CDR3 bases are TGTGCCAGCAGGCCTCTCGCGCCGGGTAGCGACGAGCAGTACTTC. Amino acids: CASRPLAPGSDEQYF.

CDR3 DNA sequence: TGCAGTGCTAGTTTTAGCGGGGGGGGTAACACCGGGGAGCTGTTTTTT. Its translation: CSASFSGGGNTGELFF. V is TRBV20-1 and J is TRBJ2-2; 11 bases are shared with TRBD2. Germline assignment: CDR1 DFQATT and CDR2 SNEGSKA (reference sequence). This CDR3 comprises 16 residues. Trimming cost V 3 bases and J 2 bases; bases outside gene matches: 5.